Sequencing of this T cell receptor beta chain was carried out in a study of blood T cell repertoires in COVID-19. Across the whole study: Material from acute and convalescent COVID-19 was sourced from the United States, Italy and Spain.

V lost 6 bases and J lost 0; bases outside the gene matches: 5. Germline values: CDR1 SGHTA, CDR2 FQGNSA. This CDR3 is 15 amino acids long. Libraries were prepared by immunoSEQ multiplex PCR; TCRdb keeps only in-frame clonotypes and omits some of them. The sample has 150,000 to 200,000 clones, around 90% seen once. Only a few counts were recorded for this clone. Material for sequencing was peripheral blood. The V call is TRBV7-2, the J call TRBJ2-4; 7 nucleotides agree with TRBD2. The source of this sequence is a man in his sixties with active or convalescent COVID-19. The CDR3: CASRPSGTAKNIQYF. The CDR3 DNA reads TGTGCCAGCAGACCGAGCGGGACAGCCAAAAACATTCAGTACTTC.